This TCR beta chain was profiled in a study of blood T cells in healthy people across ages (dated by TCRdb to the mid-2010s). Turning to the overall study: In model experiments, template switching captured roughly one uniquely barcoded TCR beta cDNA molecule for every two T cells. To track age-related changes in TCR beta repertoire diversity, the study relied on deep sequencing normalized with unique cDNA molecular identifiers. The donors were divided into four age groups: young (average around 17 years), middle-aged (around 41), aged (about 56) and long-lived (around 80). Donors of different ages were randomly distributed across sequencing lanes to avoid experimental bias. The study analyzed two additional independent replicas of 1 million unique cDNA reads from the same blood draw for two donors, one aged 18 to 30 and one aged 80 or older. The full study reports these points: Observed TCR beta diversity per million T cells fell roughly linearly with age, and a significant reduction was already apparent by age roughly 41. Observed TCR beta diversity correlated strongly with the percentage of naive T cells measured by flow cytometry. Because donor CMV infection status was unknown, age-related changes in expanded clonotypes were potentially confounded. Total diversity estimates from one million sequenced T cells were considered lower bounds and underestimates. Bulk unsorted PBMC profiling prevented conclusive comparison of naive and antigen-experienced compartments. Compared with the aged group, the long-lived group had more naive CD4+ T cells, fewer expanded clones and increased TCR diversity, a pattern suggesting age selection.

From its cysteine to its phenylalanine, the CDR3 spans 16 amino acids. Just CDR3 DNA is preserved here, 48 bases in frame from base 1. From the germline V gene, CDR1 is LGHNA and CDR2 is YSLEER. Trimming takes 4 bases off V and 5 bases off J; junction bases not matched to a gene: 11. Library preparation used 5' RACE. A second PCR of about 6 to 12 cycles was performed with a sample-barcoded 5' primer and a J-beta primer mix. A template-switch 5' adaptor carrying 12 random nucleotides introduced a unique molecular identifier onto each TCR beta cDNA molecule. Each sample yielded at least 3 million CDR3-containing paired-end reads. First-strand cDNA was synthesized from all RNA with the Mint cDNA synthesis kit, primed by a TRBC-specific oligonucleotide. Following uracil-DNA glycosylase treatment, all cDNA underwent a first 18-cycle PCR with the universal primers M1SS and BC2_uni_R. On the authors' methods: For normalization, 1 million high-quality reads, each with a distinct molecular identifier, were randomly selected from each sample. Reads with shared molecular identifiers were discarded instead of being binned into consensus sequences. MiTCR, set to a Q25 quality threshold and the strictest error-elimination algorithm, was used for CDR3 identification, clonotype clustering and error correction. Lower-bound total TCR beta diversity was estimated with a nonparametric unseen species model using Euler transformation. TCRdb reran the public reads through fastp at Q25 and MiXCR, keeping productive beta chains. Every distinct CDR3 protein forms one entry, paired with its most common genes and DNA. What appears here as the V and J calls and clone size reflects TCRdb's work, not the paper's. This sample comprises roughly 1.9 million distinct CDR3 sequences, around 42% of them detected only once. The ten largest clones capture 20% to 25% of the sample.

For this clonotype: What this receptor recognizes is not known. No per-base quality is available; no much larger clone lies one base away.

Donors were a few dozen systemically healthy Caucasian individuals from Russia aged about 6 to 100 years. Approximately 9.3 milliliters of peripheral blood were collected from each donor into EDTA-treated Vacutainer tubes. Ficoll-Paque density-gradient centrifugation was used to isolate PBMCs, with at least 7 million per sample. Total RNA was extracted from PBMCs with Trizol reagent, with at least 6 micrograms obtained per sample. For every donor, flow cytometry on a PBMC aliquot measured the percentage of naive CD45RAhigh/CD27high T cells. This TCR derives from a human donor in good health. The sequenced sample consisted of blood. The rearranged chain carries TRBV4-3 and TRBJ2-3; a stretch of 8 junction bases matches TRBD2. For the CDR3, the sequence is CASSLGLGRLEDTQYF. The DNA is TGCGCCAGCAGCCTGGGACTAGGCCGCCTGGAAGATACGCAGTATTTT.